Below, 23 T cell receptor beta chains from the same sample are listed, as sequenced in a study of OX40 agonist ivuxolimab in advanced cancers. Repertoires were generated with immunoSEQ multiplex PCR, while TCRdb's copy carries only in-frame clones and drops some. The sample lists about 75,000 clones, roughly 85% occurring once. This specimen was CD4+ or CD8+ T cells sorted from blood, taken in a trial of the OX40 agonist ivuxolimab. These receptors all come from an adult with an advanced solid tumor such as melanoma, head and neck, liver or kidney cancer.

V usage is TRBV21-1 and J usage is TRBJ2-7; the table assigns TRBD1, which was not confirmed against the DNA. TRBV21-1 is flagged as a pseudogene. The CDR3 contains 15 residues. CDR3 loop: CASSTPTGVRYEQYF. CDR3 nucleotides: TGTGCCAGCAGCACCCCCACAGGGGTTCGCTACGAGCAGTACTTC.

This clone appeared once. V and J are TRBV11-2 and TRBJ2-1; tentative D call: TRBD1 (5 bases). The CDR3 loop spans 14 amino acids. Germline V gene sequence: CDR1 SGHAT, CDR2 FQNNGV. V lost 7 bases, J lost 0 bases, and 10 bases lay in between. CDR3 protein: CASNGQGSYNEQFF. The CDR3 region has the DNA TGTGCCAGCAATGGGCAGGGCTCCTACAATGAGCAGTTCTTC.

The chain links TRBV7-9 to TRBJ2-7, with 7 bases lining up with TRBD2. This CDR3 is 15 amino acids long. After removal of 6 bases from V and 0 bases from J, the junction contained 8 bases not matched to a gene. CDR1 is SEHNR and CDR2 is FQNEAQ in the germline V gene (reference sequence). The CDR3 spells CASSLSGTFSYEQYF. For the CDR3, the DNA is TGTGCCAGCAGTCTCAGCGGGACCTTCTCCTACGAGCAGTACTTC.

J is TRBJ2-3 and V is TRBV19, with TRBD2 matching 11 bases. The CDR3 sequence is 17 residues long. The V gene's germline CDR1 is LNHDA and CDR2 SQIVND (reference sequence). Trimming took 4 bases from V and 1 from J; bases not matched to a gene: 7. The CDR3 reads CASSRGSGLAGTDTQYF. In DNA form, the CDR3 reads TGTGCCAGTAGTAGGGGATCGGGACTAGCGGGCACAGATACGCAGTATTTT.

CDR3 nucleotide sequence: TGCGCCAGCAGAGAGGGGAATGAAAAACTGTTTTTT. Translated, it gives CASREGNEKLFF. The chain is built from TRBV5-1 and TRBJ1-4, with a tentative D call TRBD1 (5 bases). The CDR3 spans 12 residues. Trimming took off 5 bases at V and 5 bases at J, with 7 bases between the two ends. CDR1 is SGHRS and CDR2 is YFSETQ in the germline V gene.

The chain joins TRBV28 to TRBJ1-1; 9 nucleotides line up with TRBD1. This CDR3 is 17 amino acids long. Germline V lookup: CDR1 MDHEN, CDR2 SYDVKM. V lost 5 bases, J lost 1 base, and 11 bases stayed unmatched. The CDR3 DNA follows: TGTGCCAGCAGTGAATCAGGACAGGGGAGTTGGAACACTGAAGCTTTCTTT. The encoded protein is CASSESGQGSWNTEAFF.

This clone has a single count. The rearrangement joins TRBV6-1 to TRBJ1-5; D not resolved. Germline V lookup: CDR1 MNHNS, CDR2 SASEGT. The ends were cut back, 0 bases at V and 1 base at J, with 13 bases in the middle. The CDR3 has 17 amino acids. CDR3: CASSEALPGRSNQPQHF. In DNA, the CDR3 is TGTGCCAGCAGTGAAGCGCTTCCCGGCAGGAGCAATCAGCCCCAGCATTTT.

DNA of the CDR3: TGTGCCATCAGTGAGTCCTTCCCCCCCGTCGAGCAGTACTTC. It codes for CAISESFPPVEQYF. The gene calls are TRBV10-3 and TRBJ2-7; D is uncertain. V was cut by 0 bases and J by 6 bases, with 12 bases left in between. CDR1 is ENHRY and CDR2 is SYGVKD in the germline V gene. There are 14 residues in the CDR3.

The CDR3 DNA reads as TGTGCCAGCAGCCCCCCCCCTAGCGGGAGCGACGAGCAGTACTTC. As protein: CASSPPPSGSDEQYF. The V call is TRBV5-5, the J call TRBJ2-7; 10 bases agree with TRBD2. Germline V CDR1 and CDR2: SGHKS, YYEKEE (reference sequence). Trimming took 4 bases from V and 5 from J; bases not matched to a gene: 9. The CDR3 loop spans 15 amino acids.

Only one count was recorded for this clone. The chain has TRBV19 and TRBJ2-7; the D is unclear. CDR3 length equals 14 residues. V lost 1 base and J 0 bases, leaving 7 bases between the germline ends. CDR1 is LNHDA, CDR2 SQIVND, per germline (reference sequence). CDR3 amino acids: CASSIVESSYEQYF. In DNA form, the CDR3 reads TGTGCCAGTAGTATAGTTGAGAGCTCCTACGAGCAGTACTTC.

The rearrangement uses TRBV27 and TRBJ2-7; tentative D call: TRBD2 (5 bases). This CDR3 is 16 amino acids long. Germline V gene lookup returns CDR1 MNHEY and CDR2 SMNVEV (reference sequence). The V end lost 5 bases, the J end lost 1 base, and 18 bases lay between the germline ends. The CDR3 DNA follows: TGTGCCAGCAGTCTACGCCCCGGACGGGAATCCTACGAGCAGTACTTC. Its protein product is CASSLRPGRESYEQYF.

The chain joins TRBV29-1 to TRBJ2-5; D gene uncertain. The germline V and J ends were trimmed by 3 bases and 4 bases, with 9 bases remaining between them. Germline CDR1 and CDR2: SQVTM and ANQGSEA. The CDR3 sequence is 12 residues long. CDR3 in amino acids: CSVDSSGETQYF. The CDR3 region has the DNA TGCAGCGTTGACTCCAGTGGAGAGACCCAGTACTTC.

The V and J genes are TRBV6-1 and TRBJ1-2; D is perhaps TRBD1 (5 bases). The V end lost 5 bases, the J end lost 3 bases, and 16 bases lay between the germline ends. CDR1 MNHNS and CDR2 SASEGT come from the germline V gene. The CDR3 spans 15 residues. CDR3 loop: CASSSRKGDYYGYTF. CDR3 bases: TGTGCCAGCAGTTCCCGAAAAGGGGACTACTATGGCTACACCTTC.

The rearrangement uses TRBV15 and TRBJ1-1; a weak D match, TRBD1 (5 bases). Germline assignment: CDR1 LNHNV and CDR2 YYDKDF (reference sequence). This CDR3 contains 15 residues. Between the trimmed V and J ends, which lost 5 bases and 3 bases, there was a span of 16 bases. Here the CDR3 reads CATSPLGREDTEAFF. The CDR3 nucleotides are TGTGCCACCAGCCCCCTGGGCAGGGAGGACACTGAAGCTTTCTTT.

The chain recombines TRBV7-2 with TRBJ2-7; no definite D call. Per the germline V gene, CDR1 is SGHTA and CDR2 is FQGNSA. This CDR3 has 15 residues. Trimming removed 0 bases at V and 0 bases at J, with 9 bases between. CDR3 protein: CASSLATRPSYEQYF. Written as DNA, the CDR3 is TGTGCCAGCAGCTTAGCTACTCGGCCCTCCTACGAGCAGTACTTC.

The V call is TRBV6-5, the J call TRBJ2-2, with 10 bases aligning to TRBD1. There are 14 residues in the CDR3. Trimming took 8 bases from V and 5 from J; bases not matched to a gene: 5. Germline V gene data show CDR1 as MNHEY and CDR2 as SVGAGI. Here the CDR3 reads CASGRDRGTGELFF. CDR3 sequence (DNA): TGTGCCAGCGGGAGGGACAGGGGAACCGGGGAGCTGTTTTTT.

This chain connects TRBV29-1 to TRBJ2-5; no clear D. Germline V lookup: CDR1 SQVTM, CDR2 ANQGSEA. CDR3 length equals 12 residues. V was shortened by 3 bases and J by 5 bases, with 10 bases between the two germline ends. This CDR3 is CSVDNPGETQYF. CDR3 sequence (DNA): TGCAGCGTTGACAATCCCGGGGAGACCCAGTACTTC.

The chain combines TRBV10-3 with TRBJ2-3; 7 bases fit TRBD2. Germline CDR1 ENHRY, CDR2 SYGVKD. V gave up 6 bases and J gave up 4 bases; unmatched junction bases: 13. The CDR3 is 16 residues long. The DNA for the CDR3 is TGTGCCATCAGCACCCAGCGGGGTATCGGACCAGATACGCAGTATTTT. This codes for CAISTQRGIGPDTQYF.

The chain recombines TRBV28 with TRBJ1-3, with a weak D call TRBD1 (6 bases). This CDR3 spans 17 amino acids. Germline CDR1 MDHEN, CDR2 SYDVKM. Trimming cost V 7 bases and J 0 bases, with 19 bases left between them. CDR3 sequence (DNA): TGTGCCAGCACTCCGGGGGGCAGCGACCGCTCTGGAAACACCATATATTTT. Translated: CASTPGGSDRSGNTIYF.

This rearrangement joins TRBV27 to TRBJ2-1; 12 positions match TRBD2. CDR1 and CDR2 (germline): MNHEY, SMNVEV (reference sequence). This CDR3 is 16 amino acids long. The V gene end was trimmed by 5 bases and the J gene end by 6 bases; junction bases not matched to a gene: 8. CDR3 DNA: TGTGCCAGCAGTCTCCCCGGGACTAGCGGGCGCAATGAGCAGTTCTTC. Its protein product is CASSLPGTSGRNEQFF.

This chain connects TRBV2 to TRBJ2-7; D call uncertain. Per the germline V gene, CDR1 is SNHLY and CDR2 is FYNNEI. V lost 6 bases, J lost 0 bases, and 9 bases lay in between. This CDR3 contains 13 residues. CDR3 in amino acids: CASRVPFSYEQYF. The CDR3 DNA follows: TGTGCCAGCAGAGTTCCTTTCTCCTACGAGCAGTACTTC.

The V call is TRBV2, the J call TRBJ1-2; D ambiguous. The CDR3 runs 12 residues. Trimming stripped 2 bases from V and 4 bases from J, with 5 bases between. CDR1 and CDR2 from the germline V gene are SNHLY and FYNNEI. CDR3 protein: CASSESSYGYTF. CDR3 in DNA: TGTGCCAGCAGTGAATCCAGCTATGGCTACACCTTC.

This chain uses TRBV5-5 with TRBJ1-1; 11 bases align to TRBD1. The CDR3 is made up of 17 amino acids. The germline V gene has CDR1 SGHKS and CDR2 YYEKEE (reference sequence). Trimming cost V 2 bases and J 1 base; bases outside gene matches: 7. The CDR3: CASSFGTGGQRNTEAFF. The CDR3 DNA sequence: TGTGCCAGCAGCTTCGGGACAGGGGGTCAGAGGAACACTGAAGCTTTCTTT.